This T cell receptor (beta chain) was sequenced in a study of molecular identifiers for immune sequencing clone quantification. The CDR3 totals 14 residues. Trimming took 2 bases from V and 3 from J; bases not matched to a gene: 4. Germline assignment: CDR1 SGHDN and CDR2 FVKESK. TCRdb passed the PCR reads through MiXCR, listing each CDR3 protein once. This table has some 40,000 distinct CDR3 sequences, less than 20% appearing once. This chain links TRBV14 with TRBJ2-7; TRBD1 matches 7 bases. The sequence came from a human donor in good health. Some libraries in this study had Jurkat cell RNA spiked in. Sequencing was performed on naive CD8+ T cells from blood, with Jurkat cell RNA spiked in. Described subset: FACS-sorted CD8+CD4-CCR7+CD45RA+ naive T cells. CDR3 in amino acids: CASSQHGTVYEQYF. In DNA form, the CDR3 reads TGTGCCAGCAGCCAACACGGGACAGTCTACGAGCAGTACTTC.